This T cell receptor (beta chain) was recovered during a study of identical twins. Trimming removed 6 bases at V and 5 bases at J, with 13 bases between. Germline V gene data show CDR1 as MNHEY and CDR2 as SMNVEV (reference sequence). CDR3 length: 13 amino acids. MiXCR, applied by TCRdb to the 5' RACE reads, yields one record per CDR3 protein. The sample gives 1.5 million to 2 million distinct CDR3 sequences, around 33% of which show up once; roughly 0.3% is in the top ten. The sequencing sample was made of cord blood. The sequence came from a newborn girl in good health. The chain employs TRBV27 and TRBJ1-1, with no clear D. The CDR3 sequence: CASSKLLRTEAFF. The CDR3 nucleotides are TGTGCCAGCAGCAAACTCCTGAGGACTGAAGCTTTCTTT.